These 2 T cell receptor beta chains came from one sample sequenced in a study of cytomegalovirus exposure and HLA in healthy donors. With 60 Vbeta and 13 Jbeta primers, the PCR was carried out. The method was immunoSEQ multiplex PCR; TCRdb's version includes in-frame clones alone and lacks a portion of them. The table has about 120,000 clones, around 65% seen once; the top ten hold 1.5% to 1.9%. Sequencing was performed on PBMCs. These receptor sequences come from a man aged 18 to 30 in good health and CMV-seronegative.

This clone has only a few counts. The chain carries TRBV15 and TRBJ1-4, with unresolved D. In germline, CDR1 is LNHNV, CDR2 YYDKDF (reference sequence). Trimming removed 1 base from V and 5 bases from J, with 11 bases in between. The CDR3 extends over 15 amino acids. CDR3 coding DNA: TGTGCCACCAGCAGAGGTGCGCAAACGAATGAAAAACTGTTTTTT. Translated, it gives CATSRGAQTNEKLFF. The full variable domain, rest sourced from reference TRBV15 and TRBJ1-4, is DAMVIQNPRYQVTQFGKPVTLSCSQTLNHNVMYWYQQKSSQAPKLLFHYYDKDFNNEADTPDNFQSRRPNTSFCFLDIRSPGLGDTAMYLCATSRGAQTNEKLFFGSGTQLSVL.

The chain has TRBV7-2 and TRBJ1-5; D possibly corresponds to TRBD1 (5 bases). The CDR3 runs 15 residues. The V and J ends lost 4 bases and 0 bases respectively, with 10 bases between them. Germline CDR1 is SGHTA and CDR2 is FQGNSA. CDR3 sequence reads: CASSSQGISNQPQHF. The CDR3 DNA reads TGTGCCAGCAGCTCGCAGGGAATTAGCAATCAGCCCCAGCATTTT. The full variable domain, completed using reference TRBV7-2 and TRBJ1-5, is GAGVSQSPSNKVTEKGKDVELRCDPISGHTALYWYRQSLGQGLEFLIYFQGNSAPDKSGLPSDRFSAERTGGSVSTLTIQRTQQEDSAVYLCASSSQGISNQPQHFGDGTRLSIL.